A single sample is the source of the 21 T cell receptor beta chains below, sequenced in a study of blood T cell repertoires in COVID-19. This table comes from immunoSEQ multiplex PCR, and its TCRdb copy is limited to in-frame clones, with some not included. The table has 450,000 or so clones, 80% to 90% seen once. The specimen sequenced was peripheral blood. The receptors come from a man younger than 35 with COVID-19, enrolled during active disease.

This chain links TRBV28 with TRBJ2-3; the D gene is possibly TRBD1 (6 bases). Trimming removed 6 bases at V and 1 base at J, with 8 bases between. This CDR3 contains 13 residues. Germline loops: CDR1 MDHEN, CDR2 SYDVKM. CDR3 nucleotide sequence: TGTGCCAGCAGGGGGGCCGGCACAGATACGCAGTATTTT. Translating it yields CASRGAGTDTQYF. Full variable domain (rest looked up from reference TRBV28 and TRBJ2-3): DVKVTQSSRYLVKRTGEKVFLECVQDMDHENMFWYRQDPGLGLRLIYFSYDVKMKEKGDIPEGYSVSREKKERFSLILESASTNQTSMYLCASRGAGTDTQYFGPGTRLTVL.

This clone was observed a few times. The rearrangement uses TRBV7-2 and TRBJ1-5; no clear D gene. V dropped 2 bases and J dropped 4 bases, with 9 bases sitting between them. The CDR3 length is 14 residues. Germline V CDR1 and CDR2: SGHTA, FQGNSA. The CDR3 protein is CASSLRSLNQPQHF. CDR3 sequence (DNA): TGTGCCAGCAGCTTACGGAGTCTTAATCAGCCCCAGCATTTT.

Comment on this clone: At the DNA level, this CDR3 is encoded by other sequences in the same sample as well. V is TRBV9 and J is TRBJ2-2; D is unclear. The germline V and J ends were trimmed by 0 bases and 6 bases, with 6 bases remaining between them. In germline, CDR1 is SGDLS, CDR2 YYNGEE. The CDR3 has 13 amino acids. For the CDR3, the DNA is TGTGCCAGCAGCGTAGGGTCGGCCGGGGAGCTGTTTTTT. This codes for CASSVGSAGELFF.

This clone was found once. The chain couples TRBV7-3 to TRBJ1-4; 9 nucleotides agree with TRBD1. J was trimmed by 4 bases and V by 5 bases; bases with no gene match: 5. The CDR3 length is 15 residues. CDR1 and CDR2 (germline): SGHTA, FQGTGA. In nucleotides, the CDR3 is TGTGCCAGCAGCAAACAGGGGGCTCGTAATGAAAAACTGTTTTTT. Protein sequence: CASSKQGARNEKLFF.

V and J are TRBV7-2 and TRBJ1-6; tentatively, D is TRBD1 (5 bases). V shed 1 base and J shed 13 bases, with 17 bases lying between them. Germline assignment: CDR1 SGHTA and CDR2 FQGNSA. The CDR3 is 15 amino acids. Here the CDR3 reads CASSLETVSSSPLHF. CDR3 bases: TGTGCCAGCAGCTTAGAGACAGTCTCCTCTTCGCCCCTCCACTTT.

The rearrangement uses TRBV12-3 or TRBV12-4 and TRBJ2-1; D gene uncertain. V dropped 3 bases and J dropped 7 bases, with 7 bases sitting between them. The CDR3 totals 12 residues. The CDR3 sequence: CASSFAVNEQFF. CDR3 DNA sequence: TGTGCCAGCAGTTTTGCGGTAAATGAGCAGTTCTTC.

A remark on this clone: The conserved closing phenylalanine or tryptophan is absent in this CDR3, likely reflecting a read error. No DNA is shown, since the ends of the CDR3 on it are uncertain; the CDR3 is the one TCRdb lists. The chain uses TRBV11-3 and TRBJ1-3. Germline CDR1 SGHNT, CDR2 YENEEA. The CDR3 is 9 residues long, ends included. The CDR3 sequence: CASSLEFVE.

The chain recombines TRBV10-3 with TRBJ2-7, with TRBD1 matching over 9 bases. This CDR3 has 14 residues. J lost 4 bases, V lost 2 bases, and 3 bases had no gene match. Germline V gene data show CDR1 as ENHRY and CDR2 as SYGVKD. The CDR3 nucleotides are TGTGCCATCAGTGAGAGGGACAGGGATTACGAGCAGTACTTC. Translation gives CAISERDRDYEQYF.

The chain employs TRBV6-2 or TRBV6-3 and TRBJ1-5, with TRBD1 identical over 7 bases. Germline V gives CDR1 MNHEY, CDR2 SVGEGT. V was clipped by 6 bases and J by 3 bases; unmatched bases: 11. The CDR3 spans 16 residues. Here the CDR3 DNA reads TGTGCCAGCAGCCCTACGCCCACAGGGGTCAATCAGCCCCAGCATTTT. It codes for CASSPTPTGVNQPQHF.

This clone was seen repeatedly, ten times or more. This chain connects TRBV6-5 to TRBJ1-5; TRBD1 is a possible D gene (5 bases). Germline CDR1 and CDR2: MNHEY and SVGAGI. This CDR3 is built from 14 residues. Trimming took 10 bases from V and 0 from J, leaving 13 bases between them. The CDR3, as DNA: TGTGCCACCACGGGGGGGTATAGCAATCAGCCCCAGCATTTT. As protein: CATTGGYSNQPQHF.

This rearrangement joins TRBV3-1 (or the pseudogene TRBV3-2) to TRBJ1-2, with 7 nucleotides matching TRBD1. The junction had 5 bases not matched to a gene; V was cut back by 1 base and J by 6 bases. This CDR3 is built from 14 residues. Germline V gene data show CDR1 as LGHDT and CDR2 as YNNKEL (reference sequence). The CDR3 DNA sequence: TGTGCCAGCAGCCAAGGACAGGGAGTTAATGGCTACACCTTC. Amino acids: CASSQGQGVNGYTF.

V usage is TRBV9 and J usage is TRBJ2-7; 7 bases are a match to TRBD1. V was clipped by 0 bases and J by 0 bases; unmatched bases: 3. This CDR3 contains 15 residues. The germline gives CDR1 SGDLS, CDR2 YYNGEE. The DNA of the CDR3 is TGTGCCAGCAGCGTAGGCTCAGGGGGCTCCTACGAGCAGTACTTC. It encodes CASSVGSGGSYEQYF.

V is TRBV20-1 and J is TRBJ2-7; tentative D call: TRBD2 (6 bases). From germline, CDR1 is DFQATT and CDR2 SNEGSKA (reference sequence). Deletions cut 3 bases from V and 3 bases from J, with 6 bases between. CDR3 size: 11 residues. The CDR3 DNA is TGCAGTGCTAGCGGGAGCTACGAGCAGTACTTC. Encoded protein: CSASGSYEQYF.

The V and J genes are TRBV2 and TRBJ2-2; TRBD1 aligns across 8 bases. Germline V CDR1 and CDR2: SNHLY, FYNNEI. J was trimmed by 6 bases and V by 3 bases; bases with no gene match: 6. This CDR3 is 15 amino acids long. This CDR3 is CASSDRQGRAGELFF. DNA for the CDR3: TGTGCCAGCAGTGACAGACAGGGGAGAGCCGGGGAGCTGTTTTTT.

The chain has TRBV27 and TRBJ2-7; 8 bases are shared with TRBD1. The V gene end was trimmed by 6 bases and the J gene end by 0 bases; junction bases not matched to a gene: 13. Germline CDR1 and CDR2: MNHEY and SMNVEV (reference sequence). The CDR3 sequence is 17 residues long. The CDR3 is CASSYLSGQDISYEQYF. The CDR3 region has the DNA TGTGCCAGCAGCTACCTCTCGGGACAGGATATCTCCTACGAGCAGTACTTC.

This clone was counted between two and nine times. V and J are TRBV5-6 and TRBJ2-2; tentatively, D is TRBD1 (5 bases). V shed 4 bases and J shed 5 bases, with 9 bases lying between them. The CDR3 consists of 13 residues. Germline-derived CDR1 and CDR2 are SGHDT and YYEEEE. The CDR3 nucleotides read TGTGCCAGCAGCCTAGGACAAACCGGGGAGCTGTTTTTT. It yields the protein CASSLGQTGELFF.

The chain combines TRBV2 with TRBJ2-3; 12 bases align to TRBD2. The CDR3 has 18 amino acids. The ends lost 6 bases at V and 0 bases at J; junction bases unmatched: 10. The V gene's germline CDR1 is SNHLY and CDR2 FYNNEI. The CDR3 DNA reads TGTGCCAGCAGCGTCGGACTAGCGGGACGTTATAGCACAGATACGCAGTATTTT. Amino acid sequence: CASSVGLAGRYSTDTQYF.

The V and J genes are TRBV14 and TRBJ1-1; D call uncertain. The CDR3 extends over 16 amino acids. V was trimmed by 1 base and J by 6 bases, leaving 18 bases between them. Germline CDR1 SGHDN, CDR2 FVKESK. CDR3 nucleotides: TGTGCCAGCAGCCAAGGCCCTACTCCAGGATTCTCTGAAGCTTTCTTT. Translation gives CASSQGPTPGFSEAFF.

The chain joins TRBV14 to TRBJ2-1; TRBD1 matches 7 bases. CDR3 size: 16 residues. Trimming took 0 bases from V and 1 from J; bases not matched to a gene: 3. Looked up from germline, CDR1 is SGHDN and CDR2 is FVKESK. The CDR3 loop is CASSQERGLSYNEQFF. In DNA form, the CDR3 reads TGTGCCAGCAGCCAAGAAAGGGGGCTATCCTACAATGAGCAGTTCTTC.

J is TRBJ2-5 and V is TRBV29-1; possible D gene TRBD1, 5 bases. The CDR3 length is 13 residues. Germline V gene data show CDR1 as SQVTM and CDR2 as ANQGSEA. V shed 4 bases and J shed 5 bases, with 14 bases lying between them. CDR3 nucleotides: TGCAGCGTTGGGGCCCCAGGGAAGGAGACCCAGTACTTC. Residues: CSVGAPGKETQYF.

The CDR3 coding sequence is TGTGCCAGCAGCTTAGGAACAGTCCTTAGCAATCAGCCCCAGCATTTT. Amino acid sequence: CASSLGTVLSNQPQHF. This chain connects TRBV7-9 to TRBJ1-5; D not certain. Looked up from germline, CDR1 is SEHNR and CDR2 is FQNEAQ (reference sequence). The V and J ends lost 1 base and 0 bases respectively, with 10 bases between them. CDR3 length: 16 amino acids.